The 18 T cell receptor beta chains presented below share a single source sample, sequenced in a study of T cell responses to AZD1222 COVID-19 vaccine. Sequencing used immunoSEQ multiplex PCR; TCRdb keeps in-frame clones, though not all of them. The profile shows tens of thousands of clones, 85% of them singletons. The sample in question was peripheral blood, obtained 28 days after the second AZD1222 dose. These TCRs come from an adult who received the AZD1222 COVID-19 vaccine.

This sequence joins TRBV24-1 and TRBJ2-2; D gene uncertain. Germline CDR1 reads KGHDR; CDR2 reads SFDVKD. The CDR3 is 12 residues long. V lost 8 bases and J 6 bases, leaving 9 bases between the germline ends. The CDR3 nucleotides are TGTGCCACCACGGACGCCGCCGGGGAGCTGTTTTTT. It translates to CATTDAAGELFF.

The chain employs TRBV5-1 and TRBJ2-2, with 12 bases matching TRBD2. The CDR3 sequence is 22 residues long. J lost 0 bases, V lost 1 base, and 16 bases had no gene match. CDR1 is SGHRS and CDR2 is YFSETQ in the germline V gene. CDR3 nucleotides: TGCGCCAGCAGCTTGTATCCTTCTAGCGGGGGGGCAGTCCCTGCGAACACCGGGGAGCTGTTTTTT. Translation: CASSLYPSSGGAVPANTGELFF.

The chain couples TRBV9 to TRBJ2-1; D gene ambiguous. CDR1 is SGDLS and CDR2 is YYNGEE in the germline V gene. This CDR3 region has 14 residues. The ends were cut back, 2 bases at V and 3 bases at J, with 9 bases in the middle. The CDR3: CASSVSPDYNEQFF. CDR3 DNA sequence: TGTGCCAGCAGCGTTTCTCCGGACTACAATGAGCAGTTCTTC.

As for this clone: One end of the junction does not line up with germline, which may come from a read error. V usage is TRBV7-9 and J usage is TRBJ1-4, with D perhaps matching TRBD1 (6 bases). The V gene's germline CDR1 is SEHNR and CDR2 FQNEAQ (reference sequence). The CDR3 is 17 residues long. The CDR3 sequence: CASTPGDKGVSKEKLFF. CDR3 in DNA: TGTGCCAGCACTCCCGGAGACAAGGGGGTATCTAAGGAAAAACTGTTTTTT.

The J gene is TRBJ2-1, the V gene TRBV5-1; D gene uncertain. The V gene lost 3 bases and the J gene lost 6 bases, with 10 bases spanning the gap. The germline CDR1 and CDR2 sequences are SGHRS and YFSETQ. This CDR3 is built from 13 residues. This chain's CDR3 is CASSSTGINEQFF. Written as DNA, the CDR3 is TGCGCCAGCAGCTCGACGGGCATCAATGAGCAGTTCTTC.

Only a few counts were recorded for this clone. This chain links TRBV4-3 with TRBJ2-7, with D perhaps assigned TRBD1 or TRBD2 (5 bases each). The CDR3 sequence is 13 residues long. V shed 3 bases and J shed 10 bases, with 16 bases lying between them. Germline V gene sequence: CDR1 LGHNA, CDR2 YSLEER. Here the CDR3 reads CASSQGRLREQYF. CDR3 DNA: TGCGCCAGCAGCCAGGGGCGGTTGAGGGAACAGTACTTC.

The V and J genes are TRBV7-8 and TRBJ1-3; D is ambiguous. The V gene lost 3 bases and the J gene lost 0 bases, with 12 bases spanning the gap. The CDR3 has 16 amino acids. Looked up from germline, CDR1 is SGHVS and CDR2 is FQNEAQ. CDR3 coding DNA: TGTGCCAGCAGCTTTGGGGTCAGCACCTCTGGAAACACCATATATTTT. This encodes CASSFGVSTSGNTIYF.

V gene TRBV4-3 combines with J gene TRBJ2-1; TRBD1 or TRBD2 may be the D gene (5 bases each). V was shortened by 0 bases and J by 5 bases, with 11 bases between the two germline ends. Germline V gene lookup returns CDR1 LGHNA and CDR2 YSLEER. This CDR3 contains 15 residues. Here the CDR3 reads CASSQDGTPNNEQFF. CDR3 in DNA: TGCGCCAGCAGCCAAGATGGGACCCCCAACAATGAGCAGTTCTTC.

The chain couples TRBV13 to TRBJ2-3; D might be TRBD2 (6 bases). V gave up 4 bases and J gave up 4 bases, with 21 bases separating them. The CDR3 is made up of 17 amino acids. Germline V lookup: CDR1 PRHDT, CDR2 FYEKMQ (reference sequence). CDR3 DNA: TGTGCCAGCAGCTCATCAACCGGAGGGGAGAAGGCAGATACGCAGTATTTT. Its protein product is CASSSSTGGEKADTQYF.

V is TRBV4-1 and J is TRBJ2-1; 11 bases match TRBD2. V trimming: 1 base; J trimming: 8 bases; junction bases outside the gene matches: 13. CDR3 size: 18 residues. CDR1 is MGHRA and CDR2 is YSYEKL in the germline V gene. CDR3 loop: CASSQGLLAGALGYEQFF. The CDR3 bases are TGCGCCAGCAGCCAAGGCCTACTAGCGGGGGCCCTCGGCTATGAGCAGTTCTTC.

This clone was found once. CDR3 region: CSARQGTGAEKLFF. Here the CDR3 DNA reads TGCAGCGCAAGACAAGGGACAGGCGCCGAAAAACTGTTTTTT. V usage is TRBV29-1 and J usage is TRBJ1-4; 8 nucleotides agree with TRBD1. Losses at the gene ends were 7 bases for V and 8 bases for J; bases not matched to a gene: 12. Germline CDR1 SQVTM, CDR2 ANQGSEA. This CDR3 is built from 14 residues.

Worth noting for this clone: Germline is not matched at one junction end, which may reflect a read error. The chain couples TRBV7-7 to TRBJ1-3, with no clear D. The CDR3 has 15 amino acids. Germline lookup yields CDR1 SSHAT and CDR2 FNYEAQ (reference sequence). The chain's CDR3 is CASSLSLHSGNTIYF. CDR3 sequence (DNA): TGTGCTAGCAGCTTAAGCCTACACTCTGGAAACACCATATATTTT.

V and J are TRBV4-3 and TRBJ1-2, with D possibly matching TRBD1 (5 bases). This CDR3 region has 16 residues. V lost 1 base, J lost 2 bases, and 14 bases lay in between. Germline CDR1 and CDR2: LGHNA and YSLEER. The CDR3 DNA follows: TGCGCCAGCAGCCAAGGCGCCGGGACGGCAAACTATGGCTACACCTTC. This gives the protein CASSQGAGTANYGYTF.

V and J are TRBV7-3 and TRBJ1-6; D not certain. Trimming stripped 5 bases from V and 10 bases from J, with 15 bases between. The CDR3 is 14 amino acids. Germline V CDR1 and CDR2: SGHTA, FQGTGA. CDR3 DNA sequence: TGTGCCAGCAGCAAAGACTCCCTGGCCTCACCCCTCCACTTT. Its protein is CASSKDSLASPLHF. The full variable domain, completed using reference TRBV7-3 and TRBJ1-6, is GAGVSQTPSNKVTEKGKYVELRCDPISGHTALYWYRQSLGQGPEFLIYFQGTGAADDSGLPNDRFFAVRPEGSVSTLKIQRTERGDSAVYLCASSKDSLASPLHFGNGTRLTVT.

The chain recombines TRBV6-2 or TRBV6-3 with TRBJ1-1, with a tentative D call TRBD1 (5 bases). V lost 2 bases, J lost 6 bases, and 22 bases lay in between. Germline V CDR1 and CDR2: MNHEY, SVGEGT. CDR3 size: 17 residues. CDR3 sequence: CASSYPKGRAWGPEAFF. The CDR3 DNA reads TGTGCCAGCAGTTACCCTAAGGGGCGGGCCTGGGGCCCTGAAGCTTTCTTT.

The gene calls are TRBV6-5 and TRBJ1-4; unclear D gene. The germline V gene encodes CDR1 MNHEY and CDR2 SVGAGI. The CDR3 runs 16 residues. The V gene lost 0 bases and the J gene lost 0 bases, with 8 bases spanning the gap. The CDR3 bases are TGTGCCAGCAGTTACTCCCTACCTGCAACTAATGAAAAACTGTTTTTT. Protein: CASSYSLPATNEKLFF.

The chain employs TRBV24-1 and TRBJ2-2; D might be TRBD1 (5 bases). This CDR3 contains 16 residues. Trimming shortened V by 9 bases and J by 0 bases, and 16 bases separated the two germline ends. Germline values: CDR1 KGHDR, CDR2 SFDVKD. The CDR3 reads CATGISGHANTGELFF. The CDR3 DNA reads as TGTGCCACCGGGATTTCTGGACACGCGAACACCGGGGAGCTGTTTTTT.

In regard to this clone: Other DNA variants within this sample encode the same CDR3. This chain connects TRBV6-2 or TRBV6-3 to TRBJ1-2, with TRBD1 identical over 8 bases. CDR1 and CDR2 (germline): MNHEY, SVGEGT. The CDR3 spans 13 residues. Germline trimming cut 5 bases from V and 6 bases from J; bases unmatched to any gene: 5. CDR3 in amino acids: CASSNPGQDGYTF. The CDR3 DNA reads TGTGCCAGCAGTAACCCGGGACAGGATGGCTACACCTTC.